The T cell receptor beta chain described here comes from a study of cytomegalovirus exposure and HLA in healthy donors. This clone was picked up a small number of times. Antigen specificity is unknown. The CDR3 covers 15 residues. J was trimmed by 0 bases and V by 4 bases; bases with no gene match: 3. The germline V gene encodes CDR1 SGHTA and CDR2 FQGTGA. Study observations and caveats: Researchers catalogued around 150 TCR beta chains as cytomegalovirus-associated. Subsequent analysis showed first-cohort TCR clusters tending to co-occur in about 110 validation repertoires.

Only in-frame clones appear in the TCRdb table, and some are missing; sequencing was by immunoSEQ multiplex PCR. Found here are roughly 73,000 clones, approximately 95% of them singletons; the top ten hold approximately 3.4%. The sample consisted of PBMCs. The clonotype was recovered from a man aged 18 to 29 in good health and CMV-seronegative. The chain links TRBV7-3 to TRBJ2-7; the match to TRBD2 covers 10 bases. DNA of the CDR3: TGTGCCAGCAGCTACTTAGCGGGGGGCTCCTACGAGCAGTACTTC. Amino acid sequence: CASSYLAGGSYEQYF.